This entry concerns a single T cell receptor (beta chain). Antigen unknown. This record belongs to a study of T-cell memory formation after mild COVID-19. Study-wide context: TCR clusters were largely donor specific.

5'RACE primed from the constant segment yielded TCR alpha and TCR beta cDNA libraries bearing sample barcodes and UMIs. TCRdb re-analysed the 5' RACE reads in MiXCR, keeping a single row per CDR3 protein. The sample contains 220,000 or so distinct CDR3 sequences, more than 8% of which appear only once. Broader study findings: While clones contracting from day 15 to 85 were balanced between CD4 and CD8, later expanders leaned CD4+. Mainly CM and EM harbored the contracting CD4+ clones; mainly EMRA harbored the CD8+ ones.

This CDR3 contains 16 residues. The ends were cut back, 0 bases at V and 8 bases at J, with 16 bases in the middle. Germline values: CDR1 SGHTA, CDR2 FQGNSA. Sequencing was carried out using PBMCs or a T cell subset sorted from them (not recorded which). This TCR came from a man between 18 and 29 years old who had mild COVID-19 (a few samples of this study predate the infection). Cell type and time point are not known. V is TRBV7-2 and J is TRBJ1-4; perhaps TRBD1 as D (6 bases). CDR3 region: CASSLAPQGPGEKLFF. For the CDR3, the DNA is TGTGCCAGCAGCTTAGCGCCCCAGGGGCCGGGCGAAAAACTGTTTTTT.